This T cell receptor (beta chain) emerged from a study of cytomegalovirus exposure and HLA in healthy donors. The donors were members of the validation cohort comprising over a hundred subjects, separate from the roughly 640-subject first cohort. General study points: That first-cohort TCR clusters tended to co-occur in the 95 to 150 validation repertoires was found in a later analysis.

Details on this clone: The antigen remains undetermined.

Unmatched junction bases numbered 4, after V lost 6 bases and J lost 0 bases. The CDR3 consists of 16 residues. The germline V gene has CDR1 SGHAT and CDR2 FQNNGV. Clones were sequenced by immunoSEQ multiplex PCR, and TCRdb holds only the in-frame ones, with some missing. The sample lists about 78,000 clones, about 96% occurring once. The chain has TRBV11-2 and TRBJ2-1, with TRBD2 identical over 11 bases. This TCR derives from a man between 18 and 35 years old in good health and CMV-seropositive. Specimen: PBMCs. The CDR3 spells CASSSLAGDSYNEQFF. DNA for the CDR3: TGTGCCAGCAGTTCACTAGCGGGAGACTCCTACAATGAGCAGTTCTTC.